The entry below gives a single TCR beta chain sequence along with its context. Its target is not known. Trimming left V 1 base short and J 8 bases short, with 12 bases between. The germline CDR1 and CDR2 sequences are SGHRS and YFSETQ. The CDR3 loop spans 14 amino acids. The data were obtained in a study of cytomegalovirus exposure and HLA in healthy donors. Study conclusions and caveats: Reports indicated that the classifier achieved high specificity and sensitivity in diagnosing cytomegalovirus status. Apparent HLA restriction characterized most CMV-associated TCR beta chains in a later analysis.

PCR was performed using 60 Vbeta and 13 Jbeta primers. Sequencing used immunoSEQ multiplex PCR; TCRdb keeps in-frame clones, though not all of them. This table holds 80,000 to 100,000 clones. The V call is TRBV5-1, the J call TRBJ1-4, with a weak D call TRBD1 (5 bases). The sample was PBMCs. This clonotype was obtained from a man in his fifties or sixties in good health and CMV-seronegative. In DNA form, the CDR3 reads TGCGCCAGCAGCTTGTCAGGGTTCGGAGAAAAACTGTTTTTT. Translation: CASSLSGFGEKLFF. Combining the CDR3 with reference TRBV5-1 and TRBJ1-4 gives the whole variable domain KAGVTQTPRYLIKTRGQQVTLSCSPISGHRSVSWYQQTPGQGLQFLFEYFSETQRNKGNFPGRFSGRQFSNSRSEMNVSTLELGDSALYLCASSLSGFGEKLFFGSGTQLSVL.